This T cell receptor (beta chain) was captured by sequencing in a study of blood T cell repertoires in COVID-19. Study details: Donors in the United States, Italy and Spain gave samples during acute or convalescent COVID-19. The cDNA or gDNA used as material had been derived from T cells, B-cell-depleted T cells, or PBMCs.

Germline V gene sequence: CDR1 SNHLY, CDR2 FYNNEI. V gave up 5 bases and J gave up 3 bases, with 10 bases separating them. This CDR3 has 13 amino acids. Under the authors' procedure: Reference gene primers were amplified, and this amplification served to estimate nucleated cell counts. Libraries were prepared by immunoSEQ multiplex PCR; TCRdb keeps only in-frame clonotypes and omits some of them. That table is the source of V, J and clone size, and D and trimming were worked out from the DNA. This sample has about 160,000 clones, with about 82% found just once. The chain carries TRBV2 and TRBJ1-1, with D unresolved. The sequenced sample consisted of peripheral blood. The sequence was collected from a man between 50 and 59 years old with active or convalescent COVID-19. The CDR3 loop is CASSPDTYTEAFF. CDR3 nucleotide sequence: TGTGCCAGCAGTCCCGACACCTACACTGAAGCTTTCTTT.